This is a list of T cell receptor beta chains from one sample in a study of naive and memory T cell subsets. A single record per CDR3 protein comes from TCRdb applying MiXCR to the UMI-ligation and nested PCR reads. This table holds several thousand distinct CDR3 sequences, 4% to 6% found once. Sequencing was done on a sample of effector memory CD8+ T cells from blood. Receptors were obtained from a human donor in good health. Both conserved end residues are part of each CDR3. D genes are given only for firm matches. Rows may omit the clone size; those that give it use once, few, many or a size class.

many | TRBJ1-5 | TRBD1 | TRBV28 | TGTGCCAGCAGTTTAAAGCTTGGGACAGGGCGTCAGCCCCAGCATTTT | CASSLKLGTGRQPQHF
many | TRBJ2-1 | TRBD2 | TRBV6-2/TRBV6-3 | TGTGCCAGCAGTCATAGCGGGGGTACTCGGTTCTTC | CASSHSGGTRFF
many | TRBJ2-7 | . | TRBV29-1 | TGCAGCGTTGCGGGGAGGACCTCCTACGAGCAGTACTTC | CSVAGRTSYEQYF
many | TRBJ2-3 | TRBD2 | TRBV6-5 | TGTGCCAGCAGTCCCCCCCCGGGAGGGGGCACAGATACGCAGTATTTT | CASSPPPGGGTDTQYF
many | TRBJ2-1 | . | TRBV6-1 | TGTGCCAGCAGTGAAGGGGCGGGTGAATCCTACAATGAGCAGTTCTTC | CASSEGAGESYNEQFF
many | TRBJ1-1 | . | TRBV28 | TGTGCCAGCAGTTTATTTGGCAAATACACTGAAGCTTTCTTT | CASSLFGKYTEAFF
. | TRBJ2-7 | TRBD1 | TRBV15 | TGTGCCACCAGCAGAAGGACAGGGGAAACCTACGAGCAGTACTTC | CATSRRTGETYEQYF
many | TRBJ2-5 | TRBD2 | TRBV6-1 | TGTGCCAGCAGTTCGCTAGCGGGAGGGCCTGAGACCCAGTACTTC | CASSSLAGGPETQYF
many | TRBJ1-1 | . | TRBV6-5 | TGTGCCAGCAGTTTTTTGGGGCTTGCCCTCAACACTGAAGCTTTCTTT | CASSFLGLALNTEAFF
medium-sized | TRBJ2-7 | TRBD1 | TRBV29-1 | TGCAGCGGGGGGACAGGGTCGTACGAGCAGTACTTC | CSGGTGSYEQYF
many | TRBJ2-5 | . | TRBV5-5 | TGTGCCAGCAGCTTGGCCGTTCAGGTCAAGGGGGAGACCCAGTACTTC | CASSLAVQVKGETQYF
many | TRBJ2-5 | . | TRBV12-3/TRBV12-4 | TGTGCCAGCAGCTATGAGGACACCTCTCCCCAAGAGACCCAGTACTTC | CASSYEDTSPQETQYF
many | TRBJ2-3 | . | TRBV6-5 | TGTGCCAGCAGCAAAGACGTTGTGGCCACAGATACGCAGTATTTT | CASSKDVVATDTQYF
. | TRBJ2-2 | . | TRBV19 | TGTGCCATGGGTCGGGGGCCTAACACCCGGGAGCTGTTTTTT | CAMGRGPNTRELFF
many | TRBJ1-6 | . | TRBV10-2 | TGCGCCAGCAGTGGGCAGGAGAATTCACCCCTCCACTTT | CASSGQENSPLHF
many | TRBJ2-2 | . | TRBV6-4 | TGTGCCAGCAGTGAGGGGAACACCGGGGAGCTGTTTTTT | CASSEGNTGELFF
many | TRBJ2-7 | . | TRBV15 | TGTGCCACCAGCGGGGGACTGGACTACGAGCAGTACTTC | CATSGGLDYEQYF
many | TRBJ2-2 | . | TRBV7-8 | TGTGCCAGCAGCTTAGATCATCACAGGGCGGACACCGGGGAGCTGTTTTTT | CASSLDHHRADTGELFF
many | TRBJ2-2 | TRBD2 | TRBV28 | TGTGCCAGCAGTTCCCCGACTAGCGGGGCCACGAACACCGGGGAGCTGTTTTTT | CASSSPTSGATNTGELFF
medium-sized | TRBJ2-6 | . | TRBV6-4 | TGTGCCAGCAGTGATCACTCTGGGGCCAACGTCCTGACTTTC | CASSDHSGANVLTF